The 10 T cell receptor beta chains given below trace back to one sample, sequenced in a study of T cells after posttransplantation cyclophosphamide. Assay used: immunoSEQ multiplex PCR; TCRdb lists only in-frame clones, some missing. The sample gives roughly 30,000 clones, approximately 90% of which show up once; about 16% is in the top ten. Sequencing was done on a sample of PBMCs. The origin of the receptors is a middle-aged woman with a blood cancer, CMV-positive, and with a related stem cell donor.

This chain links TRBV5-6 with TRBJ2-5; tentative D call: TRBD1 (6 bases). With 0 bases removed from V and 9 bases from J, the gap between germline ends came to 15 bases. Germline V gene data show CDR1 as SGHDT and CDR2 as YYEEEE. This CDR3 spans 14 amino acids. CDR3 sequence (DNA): TGTGCCAGCAGCTTGGACAGGGACGGTGTCGCCCAGTACTTC. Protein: CASSLDRDGVAQYF.

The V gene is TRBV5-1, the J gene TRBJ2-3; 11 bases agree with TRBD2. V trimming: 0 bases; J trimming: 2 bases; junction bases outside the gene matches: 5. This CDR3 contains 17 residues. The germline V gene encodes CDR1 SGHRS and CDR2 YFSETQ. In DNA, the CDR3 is TGCGCCAGCAGCTTGGAAATAGCGGGGGGGTTCACAGATACGCAGTATTTT. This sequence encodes CASSLEIAGGFTDTQYF.

The CDR3 loop is CSVAIDPTGRNEQYF. CDR3 sequence (DNA): TGCAGCGTAGCCATTGACCCAACGGGAAGAAACGAGCAGTACTTC. V and J are TRBV29-1 and TRBJ2-7; tentative D call: TRBD2 (5 bases). The V gene's germline CDR1 is SQVTM and CDR2 ANQGSEA. The CDR3 totals 15 residues. With 6 bases removed from V and 5 bases from J, the gap between germline ends came to 23 bases.

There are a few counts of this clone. The CDR3 nucleotides are TGCGCCAGCAGCTACGGACAGGCCTACGAGCAGTACTTC. This codes for CASSYGQAYEQYF. V is TRBV5-1 and J is TRBJ2-7, with 7 bases lining up with TRBD1. The CDR3 extends over 13 amino acids. From germline, CDR1 is SGHRS and CDR2 YFSETQ. The trim removed 3 bases at V and 2 bases at J, leaving 2 bases unmatched.

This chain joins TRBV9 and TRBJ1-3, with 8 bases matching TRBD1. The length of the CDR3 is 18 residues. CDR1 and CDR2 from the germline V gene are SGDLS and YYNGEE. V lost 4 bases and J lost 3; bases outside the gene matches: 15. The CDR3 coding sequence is TGTGCCAGCAGCCGTCGACAGGGGCAGTTCGGGAGTGGAAACACCATATATTTT. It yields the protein CASSRRQGQFGSGNTIYF.

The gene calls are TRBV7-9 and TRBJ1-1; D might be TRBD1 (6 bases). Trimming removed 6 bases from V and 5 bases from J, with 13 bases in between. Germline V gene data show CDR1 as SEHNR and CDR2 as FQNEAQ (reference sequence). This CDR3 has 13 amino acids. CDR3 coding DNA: TGTGCCAGCAGTTCGGGGAGGGGGACTGAAGCTTTCTTT. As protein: CASSSGRGTEAFF. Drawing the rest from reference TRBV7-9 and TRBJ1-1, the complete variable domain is DTGVSQNPRHKITKRGQNVTFRCDPISEHNRLYWYRQTLGQGPEFLTYFQNEAQLEKSRLLSDRFSAERPKGSFSTLEIQRTEQGDSAMYLCASSSGRGTEAFFGQGTRLTVV.

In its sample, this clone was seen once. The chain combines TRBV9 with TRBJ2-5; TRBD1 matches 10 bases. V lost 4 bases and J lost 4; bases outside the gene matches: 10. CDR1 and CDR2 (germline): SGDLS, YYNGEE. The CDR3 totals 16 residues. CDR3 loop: CASSFDPGTGAETQYF. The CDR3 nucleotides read TGTGCCAGCAGCTTTGATCCCGGGACAGGGGCAGAGACCCAGTACTTC.

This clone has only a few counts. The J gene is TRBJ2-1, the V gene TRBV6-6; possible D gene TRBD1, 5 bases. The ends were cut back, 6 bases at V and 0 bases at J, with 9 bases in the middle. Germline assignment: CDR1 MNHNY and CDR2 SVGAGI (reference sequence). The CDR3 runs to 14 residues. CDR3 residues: CASRQDSSYNEQFF. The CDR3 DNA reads TGTGCCAGCAGGCAAGACAGCTCCTACAATGAGCAGTTCTTC.

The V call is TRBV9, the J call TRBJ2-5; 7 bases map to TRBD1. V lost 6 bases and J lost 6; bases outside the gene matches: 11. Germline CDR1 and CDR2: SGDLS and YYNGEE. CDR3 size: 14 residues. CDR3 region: CASTAMRQGQTQYF. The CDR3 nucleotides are TGTGCCAGCACTGCTATGAGACAGGGCCAGACCCAGTACTTC.

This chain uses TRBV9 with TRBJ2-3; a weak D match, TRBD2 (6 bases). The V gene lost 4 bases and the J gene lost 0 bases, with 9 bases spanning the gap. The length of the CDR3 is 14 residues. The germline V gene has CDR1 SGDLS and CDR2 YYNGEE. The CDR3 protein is CASSQTRSTDTQYF. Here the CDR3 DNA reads TGTGCCAGCAGCCAGACTAGGAGCACAGATACGCAGTATTTT.